The next 9 T cell receptor beta chains were all read from a single sample in a study of blood T cell repertoires in COVID-19. Some clones are missing from TCRdb's copy, which holds only in-frame ones; the method was immunoSEQ multiplex PCR. There are 150,000 or so clones in the sample; 91% occur only once, and about 0.57% lies in the top ten. The sample taken for sequencing was peripheral blood. These TCRs come from a man aged 50-59 years with acute or convalescent COVID-19.

J is TRBJ1-2 and V is TRBV5-5; 10 nucleotides align to TRBD1. Germline CDR1 is SGHKS and CDR2 is YYEKEE (reference sequence). V gave up 4 bases and J gave up 7 bases; unmatched junction bases: 10. There are 15 residues in the CDR3. The CDR3 sequence is CASSRGDRGSLGYTF. Written as DNA, the CDR3 is TGTGCCAGCAGCCGGGGGGACAGGGGCAGCCTTGGCTACACCTTC.

A single count supports this clone. The chain uses TRBV6-2 or TRBV6-3 and TRBJ2-3, with TRBD1 identical over 7 bases. The junction had 2 bases not matched to a gene; V was cut back by 0 bases and J by 5 bases. Germline CDR1 MNHEY, CDR2 SVGEGT. This CDR3 is 14 amino acids long. CDR3 sequence reads: CASSYSSGGDTQYF. In DNA, the CDR3 is TGTGCCAGCAGTTACTCTTCAGGGGGAGATACGCAGTATTTT.

The chain couples TRBV28 to TRBJ2-1; perhaps TRBD2 as D (5 bases). Germline V gene data show CDR1 as MDHEN and CDR2 as SYDVKM. V shed 3 bases and J shed 3 bases, with 9 bases lying between them. This CDR3 is 14 amino acids long. The CDR3 nucleotides are TGTGCCAGCAGTTTGACGGGGTACTACAATGAGCAGTTCTTC. Amino acids: CASSLTGYYNEQFF.

The J gene is TRBJ2-1, the V gene TRBV5-1, with 8 bases matching TRBD1. The junction had 2 bases not matched to a gene; V was cut back by 1 base and J by 5 bases. This CDR3 has 14 amino acids. Germline V gene data show CDR1 as SGHRS and CDR2 as YFSETQ. In DNA form, the CDR3 reads TGCGCCAGCAGCTTGCTGGGACAGGACAATGAGCAGTTCTTC. Translating it yields CASSLLGQDNEQFF.

The chain employs TRBV11-2 and TRBJ2-3, with TRBD2 identical over 12 bases. This CDR3 contains 15 residues. CDR1 is SGHAT and CDR2 is FQNNGV in the germline V gene. Trimming took 1 base from V and 12 from J; bases not matched to a gene: 8. The CDR3 protein is CASSLARTSGAHQYF. For the CDR3, the DNA is TGTGCCAGCAGCTTAGCCCGGACTAGCGGGGCTCACCAGTATTTT.

The V call is TRBV10-3, the J call TRBJ2-2; perhaps TRBD2 as D (5 bases). V was pared by 4 bases and J by 1 base, with 7 bases between. This CDR3 spans 14 amino acids. The germline CDR1 and CDR2 sequences are ENHRY and SYGVKD. The chain's CDR3 is CAISVSVNTGELFF. The CDR3 bases are TGTGCCATCAGTGTTAGCGTGAACACCGGGGAGCTGTTTTTT.

The genes are TRBV18 and TRBJ2-7; no firm D call. This CDR3 is built from 13 residues. The V end lost 6 bases, the J end lost 11 bases, and 20 bases lay between the germline ends. Germline V gives CDR1 KGHSH, CDR2 LQKENI. The CDR3 sequence is CASSPLRLESEYF. CDR3 bases: TGTGCCAGCTCTCCCCTCCGACTCGAATCGGAGTACTTC.

The chain combines TRBV19 with TRBJ1-4, with D maybe TRBD1 (5 bases). V lost 2 bases and J 5 bases, leaving 9 bases between the germline ends. The CDR3 spans 14 residues. CDR1 and CDR2 from the germline V gene are LNHDA and SQIVND (reference sequence). The DNA of the CDR3 is TGTGCCAGTAGTATATGGGGGGGAAATGAAAAACTGTTTTTT. It translates to CASSIWGGNEKLFF.

The chain uses TRBV4-2 and TRBJ1-6; D not resolved. The CDR3 is 19 residues long. CDR1 is LGHNA, CDR2 YNFKEQ, per germline. V lost 3 bases to trimming and J lost 0 bases, with 18 bases between them. CDR3 nucleotides: TGTGCCAGCAGCCAGGCTACACTCGGACGGGACTCCTATAATTCACCCCTCCACTTT. Its translation is CASSQATLGRDSYNSPLHF.